The text below deals with one TCR beta chain. The target antigen is unknown. V lost 4 bases and J lost 0, with 9 bases in between. Germline values: CDR1 SEHNR, CDR2 FQNEAQ (reference sequence). This CDR3 has 15 amino acids. The data derive from a study of shared clonotypes between healthy human individuals. General study results and limits: Inspection by rarefaction showed sorted-subset sequencing to be incomplete despite large depth. The generation probabilities recorded for non-shared clonotypes fell below those of clonotypes shared by all four donors.

Repertoires were generated with immunoSEQ multiplex PCR, while TCRdb's copy carries only in-frame clones and drops some. The sample comprises about 2.4 million clones, more than 80% of which are singletons, and over 0.12% rests with the top ten. Sequenced sample: naive CD4+ T cells sorted from blood. Subset described: CD45RA+ positively selected. The chain has TRBV7-9 and TRBJ2-2; no definite D call. The TCR was taken from a man aged 18 to 30 in good health. The DNA for the CDR3 is TGTGCCAGCAGCTCTTCAGGAGCGAACACCGGGGAGCTGTTTTTT. Translation gives CASSSSGANTGELFF.